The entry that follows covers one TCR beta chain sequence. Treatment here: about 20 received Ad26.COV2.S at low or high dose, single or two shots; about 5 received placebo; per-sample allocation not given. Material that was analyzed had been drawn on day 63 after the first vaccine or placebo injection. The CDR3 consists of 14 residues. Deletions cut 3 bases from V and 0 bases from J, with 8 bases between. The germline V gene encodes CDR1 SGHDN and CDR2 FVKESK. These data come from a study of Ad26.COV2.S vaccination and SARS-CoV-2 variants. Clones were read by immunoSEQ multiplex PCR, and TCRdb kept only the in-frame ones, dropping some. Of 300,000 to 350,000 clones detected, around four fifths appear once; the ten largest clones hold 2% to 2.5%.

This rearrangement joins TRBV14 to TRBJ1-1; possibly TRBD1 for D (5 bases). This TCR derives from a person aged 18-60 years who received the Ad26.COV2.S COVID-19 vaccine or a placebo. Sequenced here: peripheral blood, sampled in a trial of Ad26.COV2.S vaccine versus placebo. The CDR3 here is CASSHLGVNTEAFF. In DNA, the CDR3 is TGTGCCAGCAGCCACTTGGGGGTGAACACTGAAGCTTTCTTT. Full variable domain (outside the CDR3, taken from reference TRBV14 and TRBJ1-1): EAGVTQFPSHSVIEKGQTVTLRCDPISGHDNLYWYRRVMGKEIKFLLHFVKESKQDESGMPNNRFLAERTGGTYSTLKVQPAELEDSGVYFCASSHLGVNTEAFFGQGTRLTVV.